The TCR beta chain under discussion was sequenced for a study of early T cells in non-severe SARS-CoV-2 infection. Study context: Sequenced material consisted of bulk RNA (from unsorted whole blood), and chains were unpaired. The study's findings and limits: Anti-spike CD8 specificities were favored by VDJdb matching, whose results missed private and CD4 specificities.

Germline V lookup: CDR1 MNHNY, CDR2 SVGAGI (reference sequence). The CDR3 length is 12 residues. The germline V and J ends were trimmed by 10 bases and 8 bases, with 15 bases remaining between them. Individual cDNA molecules received unique molecular identifiers during library preparation. TCRdb ran MiXCR on the 5' RACE reads and lists one entry per CDR3 protein. The table shows about 31,000 distinct CDR3 sequences, with around 7% occurring only once. As to this clonotype: Its matching antigen is unknown.

Source: whole blood, taken at baseline. The TCR was taken from an adult who was a healthcare worker with PCR-confirmed SARS-CoV-2 infection or an uninfected control (not recorded which). The rearrangement uses TRBV6-6 and TRBJ2-1, with D uncertain. CDR3: CATHKNSDEQFF. Written as DNA, the CDR3 is TGTGCCACCCACAAAAACAGCGATGAGCAGTTCTTC.